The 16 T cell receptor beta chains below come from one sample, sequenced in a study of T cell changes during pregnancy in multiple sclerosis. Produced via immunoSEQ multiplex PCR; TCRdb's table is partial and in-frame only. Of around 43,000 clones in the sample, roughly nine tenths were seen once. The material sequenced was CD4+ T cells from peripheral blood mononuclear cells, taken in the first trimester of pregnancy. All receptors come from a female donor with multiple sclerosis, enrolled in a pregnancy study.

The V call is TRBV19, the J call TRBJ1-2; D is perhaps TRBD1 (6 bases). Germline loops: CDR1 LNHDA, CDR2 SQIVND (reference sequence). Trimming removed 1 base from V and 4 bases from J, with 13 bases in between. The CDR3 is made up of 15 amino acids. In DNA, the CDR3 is TGTGCCAGTAGTATAGCACATATGGGGGCCTATGGCTACACCTTC. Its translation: CASSIAHMGAYGYTF.

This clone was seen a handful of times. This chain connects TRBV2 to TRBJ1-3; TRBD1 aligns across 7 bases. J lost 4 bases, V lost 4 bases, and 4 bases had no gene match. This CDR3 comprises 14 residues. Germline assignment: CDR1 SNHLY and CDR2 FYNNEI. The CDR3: CASSGQGSGNTIYF. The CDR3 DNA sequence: TGTGCCAGCAGTGGACAGGGATCCGGAAACACCATATATTTT.

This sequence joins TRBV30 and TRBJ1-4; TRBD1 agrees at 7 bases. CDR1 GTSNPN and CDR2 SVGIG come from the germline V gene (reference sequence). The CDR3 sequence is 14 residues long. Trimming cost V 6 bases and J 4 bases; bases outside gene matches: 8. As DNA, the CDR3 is TGTGCCTGTTACAGGGGTATGGTTAATGAAAAACTGTTTTTT. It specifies CACYRGMVNEKLFF.

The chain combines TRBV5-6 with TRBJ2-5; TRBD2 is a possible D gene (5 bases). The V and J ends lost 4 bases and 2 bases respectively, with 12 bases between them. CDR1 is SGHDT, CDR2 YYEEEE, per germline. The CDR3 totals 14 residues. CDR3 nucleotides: TGTGCCAGCAGCGACCGGGAATTTCAAGAGACCCAGTACTTC. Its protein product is CASSDREFQETQYF. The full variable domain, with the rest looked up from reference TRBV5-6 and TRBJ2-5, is DAGVTQSPTHLIKTRGQQVTLRCSPKSGHDTVSWYQQALGQGPQFIFQYYEEEERQRGNFPDRFSGHQFPNYSSELNVNALLLGDSALYLCASSDREFQETQYFGPGTRLLVL.

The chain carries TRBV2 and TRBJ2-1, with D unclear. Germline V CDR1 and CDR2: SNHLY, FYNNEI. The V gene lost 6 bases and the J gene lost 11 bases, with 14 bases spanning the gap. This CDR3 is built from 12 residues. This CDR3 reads CASSLPPGKQFF. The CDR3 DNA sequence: TGTGCCAGCAGCCTCCCCCCGGGTAAGCAGTTCTTC.

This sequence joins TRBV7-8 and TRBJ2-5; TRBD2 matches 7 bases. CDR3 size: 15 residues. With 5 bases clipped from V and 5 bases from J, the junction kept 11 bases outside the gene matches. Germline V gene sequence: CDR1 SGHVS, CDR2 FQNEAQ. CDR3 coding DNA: TGTGCCAGCAGCCTGTTGACGCGGGAGAGTGAGACCCAGTACTTC. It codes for CASSLLTRESETQYF.

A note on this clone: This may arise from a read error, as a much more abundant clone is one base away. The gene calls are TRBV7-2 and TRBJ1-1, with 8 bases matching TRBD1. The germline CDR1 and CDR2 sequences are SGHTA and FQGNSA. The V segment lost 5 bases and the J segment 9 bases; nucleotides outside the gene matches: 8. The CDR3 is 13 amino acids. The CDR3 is CASSQQGASKAFF. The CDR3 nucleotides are TGTGCCAGCAGCCAGCAGGGGGCCTCTAAAGCTTTCTTT.

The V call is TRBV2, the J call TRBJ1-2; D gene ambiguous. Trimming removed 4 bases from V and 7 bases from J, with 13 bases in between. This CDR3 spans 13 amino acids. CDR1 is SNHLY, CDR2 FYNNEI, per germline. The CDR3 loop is CASSVTEMRGYTF. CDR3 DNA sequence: TGTGCCAGCAGTGTCACCGAAATGCGTGGCTACACCTTC.

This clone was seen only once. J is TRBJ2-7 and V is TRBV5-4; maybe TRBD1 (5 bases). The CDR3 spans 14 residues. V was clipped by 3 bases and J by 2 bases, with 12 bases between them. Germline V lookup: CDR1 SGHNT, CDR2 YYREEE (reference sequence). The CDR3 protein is CASSSQTETYEQYF. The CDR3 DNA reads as TGTGCCAGCAGCTCTCAGACAGAAACCTACGAGCAGTACTTC.

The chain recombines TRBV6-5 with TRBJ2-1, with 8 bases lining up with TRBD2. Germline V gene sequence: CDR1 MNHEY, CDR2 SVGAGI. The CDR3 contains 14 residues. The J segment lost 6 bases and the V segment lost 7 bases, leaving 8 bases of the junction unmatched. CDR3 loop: CASKAGLAVNEQFF. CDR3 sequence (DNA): TGTGCCAGCAAAGCCGGACTAGCCGTCAATGAGCAGTTCTTC.

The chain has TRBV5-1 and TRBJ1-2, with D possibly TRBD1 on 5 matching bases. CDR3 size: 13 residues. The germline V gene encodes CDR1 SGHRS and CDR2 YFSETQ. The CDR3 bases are TGCTCCTTGAAAAGGGGCGTTTGGGGTGGCTACACCTTC. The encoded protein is CSLKRGVWGGYTF.

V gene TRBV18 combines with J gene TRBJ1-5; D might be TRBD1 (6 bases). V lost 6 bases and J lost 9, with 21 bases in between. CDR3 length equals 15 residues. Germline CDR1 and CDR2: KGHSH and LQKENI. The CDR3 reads CASSPSPQGLWPQHF. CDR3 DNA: TGTGCCAGCTCCCCTAGTCCCCAGGGGCTCTGGCCCCAGCATTTT.

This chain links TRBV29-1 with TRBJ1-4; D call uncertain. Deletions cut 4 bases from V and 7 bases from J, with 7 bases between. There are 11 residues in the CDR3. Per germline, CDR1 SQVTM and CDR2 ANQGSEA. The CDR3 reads CSVVQLEKLFF. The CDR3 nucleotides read TGCAGCGTTGTCCAACTTGAAAAACTGTTTTTT.

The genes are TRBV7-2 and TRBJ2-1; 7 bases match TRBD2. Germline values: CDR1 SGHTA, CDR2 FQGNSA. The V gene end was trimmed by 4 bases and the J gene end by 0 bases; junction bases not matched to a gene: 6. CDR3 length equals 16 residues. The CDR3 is CASSWASGNSYNEQFF. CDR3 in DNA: TGTGCCAGCAGCTGGGCTAGCGGAAACTCCTACAATGAGCAGTTCTTC.

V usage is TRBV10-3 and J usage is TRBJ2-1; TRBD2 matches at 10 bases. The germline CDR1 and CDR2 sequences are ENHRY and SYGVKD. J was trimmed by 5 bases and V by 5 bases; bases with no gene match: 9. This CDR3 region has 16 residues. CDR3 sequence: CAISPPGLALDNEQFF. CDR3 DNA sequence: TGTGCCATCAGTCCCCCGGGACTAGCGCTTGACAATGAGCAGTTCTTC.

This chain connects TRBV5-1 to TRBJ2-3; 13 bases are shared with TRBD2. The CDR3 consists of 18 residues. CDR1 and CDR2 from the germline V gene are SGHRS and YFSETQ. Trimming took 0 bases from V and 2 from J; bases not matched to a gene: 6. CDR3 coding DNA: TGCGCCAGCAGCTTGGGACTAGCGGGAGGAGCGTTCACAGATACGCAGTATTTT. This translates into CASSLGLAGGAFTDTQYF.